This is a list of T cell receptor beta chains from one sample in a study of blood T cell repertoires in COVID-19. This table comes from immunoSEQ multiplex PCR, and its TCRdb copy is limited to in-frame clones, with some not included. The sample has tens of thousands of clones, 65% to 90% seen once. The sequenced material came from peripheral blood. These receptors were taken from a man older than 75 with acute or convalescent COVID-19. Both conserved end residues are part of each CDR3. Each record gives: clone size, J gene, D gene, V gene, CDR3 protein, CDR3 DNA. D genes are given only for firm matches. Clone sizes are given selectively: once, few, many, or a class where the clone is expanded.

clone size: -; J gene: TRBJ2-5; D gene: TRBD1; V gene: TRBV24-1; CDR3 protein: CATSDQGQAPGTQYF; CDR3 DNA: TGTGCCACCAGTGATCAAGGACAGGCCCCGGGGACCCAGTACTTC
clone size: -; J gene: TRBJ1-5; D gene: TRBD1; V gene: TRBV7-2; CDR3 protein: CASSPRSDRGGQPQHF; CDR3 DNA: TGTGCCAGCAGCCCTCGATCCGACAGGGGCGGTCAGCCCCAGCATTTT
clone size: -; J gene: TRBJ1-4; D gene: -; V gene: TRBV2; CDR3 protein: CASSEVRTGLNEKLFF; CDR3 DNA: TGTGCCAGCAGTGAAGTACGGACGGGACTGAATGAAAAACTGTTTTTT
clone size: -; J gene: TRBJ2-2; D gene: -; V gene: TRBV18; CDR3 protein: CASSRSRGDTGELFF; CDR3 DNA: TGTGCCAGCTCACGAAGCAGGGGTGACACCGGGGAGCTGTTTTTT
clone size: -; J gene: TRBJ2-5; D gene: TRBD2; V gene: TRBV5-1; CDR3 protein: CASSFVAGVRETQYF; CDR3 DNA: TGCGCCAGCAGCTTTGTAGCGGGAGTTAGGGAGACCCAGTACTTC
clone size: -; J gene: TRBJ2-3; D gene: -; V gene: TRBV11-3; CDR3 protein: CASSLAGSGGTDTQYF; CDR3 DNA: TGTGCCAGCAGCTTAGCCGGGAGTGGGGGCACAGATACGCAGTATTTT
clone size: -; J gene: TRBJ1-4; D gene: -; V gene: TRBV24-1; CDR3 protein: CATSDTGRDEKLFF; CDR3 DNA: TGTGCCACCAGTGATACAGGGCGGGATGAAAAACTGTTTTTT
clone size: -; J gene: TRBJ1-5; D gene: -; V gene: TRBV10-3; CDR3 protein: CAADRDNSGEPQHF; CDR3 DNA: TGTGCCGCGGATCGGGACAACAGCGGTGAGCCCCAGCATTTT
clone size: -; J gene: TRBJ1-2; D gene: TRBD1; V gene: TRBV7-2; CDR3 protein: CASSSRGQGGRFGGYTF; CDR3 DNA: TGTGCCAGCAGCTCGAGGGGACAGGGGGGTCGGTTTGGAGGCTACACCTTC
clone size: few; J gene: TRBJ1-1; D gene: -; V gene: TRBV6-1; CDR3 protein: CASSEMQGTEAFF; CDR3 DNA: TGTGCCAGCAGTGAGATGCAGGGAACTGAAGCTTTCTTT
clone size: -; J gene: TRBJ2-3; D gene: TRBD1; V gene: TRBV30; CDR3 protein: CAWSPTGVGDTQYF; CDR3 DNA: TGTGCCTGGAGTCCCACAGGGGTTGGAGATACGCAGTATTTT
clone size: -; J gene: TRBJ1-5; D gene: -; V gene: TRBV12-3/TRBV12-4; CDR3 protein: CASSLNNQPQHF; CDR3 DNA: TGTGCCAGCAGCCTGAACAACCAGCCCCAGCATTTT
clone size: -; J gene: TRBJ2-3; D gene: TRBD1; V gene: TRBV19; CDR3 protein: CASRDRGRSGHADTQYF; CDR3 DNA: TGTGCCAGTCGAGACAGGGGGCGGTCGGGACACGCAGATACGCAGTATTTT
clone size: -; J gene: TRBJ1-1; D gene: -; V gene: TRBV21-1; CDR3 protein: CASSNNWRAWTEAFF; CDR3 DNA: TGTGCCAGCAGCAATAATTGGAGGGCTTGGACTGAAGCTTTCTTT
clone size: -; J gene: TRBJ2-2; D gene: TRBD2; V gene: TRBV3-1/TRBV3-2; CDR3 protein: CASSPQLAGGPYGELFF; CDR3 DNA: TGTGCCAGCAGCCCTCAGCTAGCGGGAGGGCCGTACGGGGAGCTGTTTTTT
clone size: -; J gene: TRBJ2-7; D gene: -; V gene: TRBV27; CDR3 protein: CASSLRLALSYEQYF; CDR3 DNA: TGTGCCAGCAGTTTAAGGCTAGCGCTCTCCTACGAGCAGTACTTC
clone size: -; J gene: TRBJ1-6; D gene: -; V gene: TRBV2; CDR3 protein: CASSETLGVSPLHF; CDR3 DNA: TGTGCCAGCAGTGAAACCTTGGGCGTTTCACCCCTCCACTTT
clone size: -; J gene: TRBJ1-2; D gene: -; V gene: TRBV5-4; CDR3 protein: CASSLGQIGYTF; CDR3 DNA: TGTGCCAGCAGCTTGGGACAGATTGGCTACACCTTC
clone size: -; J gene: TRBJ1-2; D gene: TRBD1; V gene: TRBV19; CDR3 protein: CASSIPTGQRGYTF; CDR3 DNA: TGTGCCAGTAGTATCCCGACAGGGCAAAGAGGCTACACCTTC
clone size: -; J gene: TRBJ2-1; D gene: -; V gene: TRBV1; CDR3 protein: CTSSQDPSGGPRNEQFF; CDR3 DNA: TGCACCAGCAGCCAAGATCCCAGCGGAGGCCCCCGCAATGAGCAGTTCTTC
clone size: -; J gene: TRBJ1-2; D gene: -; V gene: TRBV6-5; CDR3 protein: CASRVSGGGYTF; CDR3 DNA: TGTGCCAGCAGGGTATCGGGGGGGGGCTACACCTTC
clone size: -; J gene: TRBJ1-5; D gene: -; V gene: TRBV7-9; CDR3 protein: CASSQTGDQPQHF; CDR3 DNA: TGTGCCAGCAGCCAGACAGGAGATCAGCCCCAGCATTTT
clone size: -; J gene: TRBJ2-1; D gene: -; V gene: TRBV4-3; CDR3 protein: CASSRFQAFEQFF; CDR3 DNA: TGCGCCAGCAGCCGCTTCCAAGCTTTTGAGCAGTTCTTC
clone size: -; J gene: TRBJ2-5; D gene: TRBD2; V gene: TRBV2; CDR3 protein: CASSAQIVAGGKETQYF; CDR3 DNA: TGTGCCAGCAGCGCTCAAATAGTGGCGGGAGGAAAAGAGACCCAGTACTTC
clone size: once; J gene: TRBJ2-7; D gene: -; V gene: TRBV21-1; CDR3 protein: CASSDPGGGGCEQYF; CDR3 DNA: TGTGCCAGCAGTGACCCAGGGGGAGGAGGGTGCGAGCAGTACTTC
clone size: -; J gene: TRBJ2-3; D gene: TRBD2; V gene: TRBV14; CDR3 protein: CASSPPGRSSGMGDTQYF; CDR3 DNA: TGTGCCAGCAGCCCCCCTGGTCGCTCTAGCGGGATGGGAGATACGCAGTATTTT
clone size: -; J gene: TRBJ2-7; D gene: TRBD1; V gene: TRBV9; CDR3 protein: CASSRRGQGSYEQYF; CDR3 DNA: TGTGCCAGCAGCCGCCGGGGACAGGGGTCTTACGAGCAGTACTTC
clone size: -; J gene: TRBJ1-5; D gene: -; V gene: TRBV3-1/TRBV3-2; CDR3 protein: CASSPSGGPQPQHF; CDR3 DNA: TGTGCCAGCAGTCCCTCGGGAGGCCCTCAGCCCCAGCATTTT
clone size: once; J gene: TRBJ2-1; D gene: -; V gene: TRBV2; CDR3 protein: CASSETRGSYNEQFF; CDR3 DNA: TGTGCCAGCAGTGAAACACGGGGATCCTACAATGAGCAGTTCTTC
clone size: -; J gene: TRBJ1-1; D gene: TRBD1; V gene: TRBV19; CDR3 protein: CASGPTGTNTEAFF; CDR3 DNA: TGTGCCAGTGGGCCGACAGGGACCAACACTGAAGCTTTCTTT
clone size: few; J gene: TRBJ1-2; D gene: TRBD1; V gene: TRBV7-2; CDR3 protein: CASSLSGQGSYGYTF; CDR3 DNA: TGTGCCAGCAGTTTGTCCGGACAGGGGAGCTATGGCTACACCTTC
clone size: -; J gene: TRBJ1-4; D gene: -; V gene: TRBV12-3/TRBV12-4; CDR3 protein: CASSWGRKLFF; CDR3 DNA: TGTGCCAGCAGTTGGGGGAGGAAACTGTTTTTT
clone size: -; J gene: TRBJ2-3; D gene: -; V gene: TRBV5-1; CDR3 protein: CASSLAKRVPTDTQYF; CDR3 DNA: TGCGCCAGCAGCTTGGCCAAGCGGGTACCCACAGATACGCAGTATTTT
clone size: once; J gene: TRBJ2-6; D gene: -; V gene: TRBV19; CDR3 protein: CASSIATQTSGANVLTF; CDR3 DNA: TGTGCCAGTAGTATAGCGACACAGACCTCTGGGGCCAACGTCCTGACTTTC